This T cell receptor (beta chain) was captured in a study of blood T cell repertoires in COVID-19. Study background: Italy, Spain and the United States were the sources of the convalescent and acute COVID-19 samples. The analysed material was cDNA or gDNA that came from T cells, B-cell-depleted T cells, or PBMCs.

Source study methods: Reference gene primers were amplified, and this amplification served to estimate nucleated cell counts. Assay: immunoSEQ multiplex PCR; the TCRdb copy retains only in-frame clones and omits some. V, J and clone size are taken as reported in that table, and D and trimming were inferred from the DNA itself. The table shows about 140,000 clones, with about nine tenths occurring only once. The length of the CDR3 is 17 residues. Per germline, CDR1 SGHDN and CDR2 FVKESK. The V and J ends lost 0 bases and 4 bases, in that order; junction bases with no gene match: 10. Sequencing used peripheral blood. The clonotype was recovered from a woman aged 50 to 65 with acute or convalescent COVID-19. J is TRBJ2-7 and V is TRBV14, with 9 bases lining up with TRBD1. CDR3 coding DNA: TGTGCCAGCAGCCAAGACGTACCGGGACAGGGTTGGTACGAGCAGTACTTC. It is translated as CASSQDVPGQGWYEQYF.